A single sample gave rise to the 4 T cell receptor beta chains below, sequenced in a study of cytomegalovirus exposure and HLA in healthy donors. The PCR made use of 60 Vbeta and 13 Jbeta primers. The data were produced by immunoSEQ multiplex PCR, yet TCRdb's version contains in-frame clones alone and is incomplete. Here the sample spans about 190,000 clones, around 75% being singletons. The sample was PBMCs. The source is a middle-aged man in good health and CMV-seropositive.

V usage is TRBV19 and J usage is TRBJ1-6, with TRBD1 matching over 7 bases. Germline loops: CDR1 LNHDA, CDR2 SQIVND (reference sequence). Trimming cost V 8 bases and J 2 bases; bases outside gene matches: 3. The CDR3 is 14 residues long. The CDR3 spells CASSTGPYNSPLHF. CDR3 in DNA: TGTGCCAGTTCGACAGGGCCCTATAATTCACCCCTCCACTTT.

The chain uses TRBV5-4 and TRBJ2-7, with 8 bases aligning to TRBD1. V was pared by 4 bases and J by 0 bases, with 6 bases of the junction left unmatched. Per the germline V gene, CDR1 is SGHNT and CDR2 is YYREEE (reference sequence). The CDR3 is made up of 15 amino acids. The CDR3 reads CASSPGQGRSYEQYF. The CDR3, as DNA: TGTGCCAGCAGCCCCGGACAGGGACGCTCCTACGAGCAGTACTTC.

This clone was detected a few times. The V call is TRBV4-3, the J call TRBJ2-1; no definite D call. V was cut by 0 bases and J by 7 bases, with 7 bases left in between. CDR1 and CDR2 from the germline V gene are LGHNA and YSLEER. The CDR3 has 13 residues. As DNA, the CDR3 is TGCGCCAGCAGCCAAGATTCAGTGAATGAGCAGTTCTTC. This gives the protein CASSQDSVNEQFF.

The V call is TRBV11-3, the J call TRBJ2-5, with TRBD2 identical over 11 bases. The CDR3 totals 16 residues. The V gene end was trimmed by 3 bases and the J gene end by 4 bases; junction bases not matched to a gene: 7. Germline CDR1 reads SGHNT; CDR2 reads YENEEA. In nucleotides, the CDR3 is TGTGCCAGCAGCTTTGGTAGCGGGGGGGCTGGAGAGACCCAGTACTTC. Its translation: CASSFGSGGAGETQYF.